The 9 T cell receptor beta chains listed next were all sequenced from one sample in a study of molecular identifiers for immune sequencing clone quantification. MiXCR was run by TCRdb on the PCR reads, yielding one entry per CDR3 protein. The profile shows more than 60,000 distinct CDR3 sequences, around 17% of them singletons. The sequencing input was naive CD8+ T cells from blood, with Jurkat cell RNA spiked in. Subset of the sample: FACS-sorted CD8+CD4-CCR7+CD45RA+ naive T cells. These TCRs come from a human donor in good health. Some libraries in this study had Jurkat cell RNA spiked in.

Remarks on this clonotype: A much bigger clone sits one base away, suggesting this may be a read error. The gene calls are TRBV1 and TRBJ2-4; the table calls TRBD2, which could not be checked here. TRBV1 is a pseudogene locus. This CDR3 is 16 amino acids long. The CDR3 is CTSSQALAGAKSIQYF. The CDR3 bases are TGCACCAGCAGCCAAGCACTAGCGGGAGCCAAAAGCATTCAGTACTTC.

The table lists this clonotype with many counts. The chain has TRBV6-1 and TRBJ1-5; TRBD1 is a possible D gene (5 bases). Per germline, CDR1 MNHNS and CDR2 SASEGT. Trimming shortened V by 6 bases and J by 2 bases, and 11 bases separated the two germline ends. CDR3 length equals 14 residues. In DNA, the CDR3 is TGTGCCAGCAGGGTTGGGGGTGGCAATCAGCCCCAGCATTTT. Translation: CASRVGGGNQPQHF.

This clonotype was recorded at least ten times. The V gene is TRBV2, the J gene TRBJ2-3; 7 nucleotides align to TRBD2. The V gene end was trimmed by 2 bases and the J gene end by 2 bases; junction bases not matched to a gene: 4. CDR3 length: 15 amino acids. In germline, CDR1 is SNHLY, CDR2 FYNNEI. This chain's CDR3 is CASSESGRATDTQYF. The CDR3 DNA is TGTGCCAGCAGTGAAAGTGGGAGGGCCACAGATACGCAGTATTTT.

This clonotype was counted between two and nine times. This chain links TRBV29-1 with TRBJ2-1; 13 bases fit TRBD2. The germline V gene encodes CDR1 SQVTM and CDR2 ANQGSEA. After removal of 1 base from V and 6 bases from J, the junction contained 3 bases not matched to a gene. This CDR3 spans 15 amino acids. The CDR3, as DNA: TGCAGCGTTGAAGGGACTAGCGGGAGCTTCAATGAGCAGTTCTTC. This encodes CSVEGTSGSFNEQFF.

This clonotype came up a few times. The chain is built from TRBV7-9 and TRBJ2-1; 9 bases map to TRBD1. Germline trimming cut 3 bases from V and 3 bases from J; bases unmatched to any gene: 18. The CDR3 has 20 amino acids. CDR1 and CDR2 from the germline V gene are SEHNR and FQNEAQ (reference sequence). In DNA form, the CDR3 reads TGTGCCAGCAGCTTTCCCAAACCGGGACAGGGAATGGGTCTCTACAATGAGCAGTTCTTC. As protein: CASSFPKPGQGMGLYNEQFF. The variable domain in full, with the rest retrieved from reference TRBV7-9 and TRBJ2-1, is DTGVSQNPRHKITKRGQNVTFRCDPISEHNRLYWYRQTLGQGPEFLTYFQNEAQLEKSRLLSDRFSAERPKGSFSTLEIQRTEQGDSAMYLCASSFPKPGQGMGLYNEQFFGPGTRLTVL.

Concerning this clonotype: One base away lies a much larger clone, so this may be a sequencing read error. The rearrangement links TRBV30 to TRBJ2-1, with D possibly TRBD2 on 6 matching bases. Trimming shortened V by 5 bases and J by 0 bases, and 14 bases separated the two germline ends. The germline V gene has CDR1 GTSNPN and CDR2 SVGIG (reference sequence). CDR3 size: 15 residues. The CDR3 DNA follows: TGTGCCTGGTGGGGACTCCAACGCTCCTACAATGAGCAGTTCTTC. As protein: CAWWGLQRSYNEQFF.

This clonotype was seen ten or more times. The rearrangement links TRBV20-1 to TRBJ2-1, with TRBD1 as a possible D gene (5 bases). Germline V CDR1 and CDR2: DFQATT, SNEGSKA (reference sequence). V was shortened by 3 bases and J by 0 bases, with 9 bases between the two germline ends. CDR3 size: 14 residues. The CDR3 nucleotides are TGCAGTGCTAGGGTGACAGACTCCTACAATGAGCAGTTCTTC. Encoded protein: CSARVTDSYNEQFF.

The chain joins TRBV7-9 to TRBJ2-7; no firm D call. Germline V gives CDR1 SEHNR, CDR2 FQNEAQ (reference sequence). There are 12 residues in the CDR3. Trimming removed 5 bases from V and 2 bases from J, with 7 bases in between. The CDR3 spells CASSQAPYEQYF. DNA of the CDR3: TGTGCCAGCAGCCAGGCCCCCTACGAGCAGTACTTC.

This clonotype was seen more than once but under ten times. The CDR3 reads CASSLGEGYNEQFF. CDR3 DNA sequence: TGTGCCAGCAGTTTAGGGGAGGGTTACAATGAGCAGTTCTTC. The gene calls are TRBV12-3 or TRBV12-4 and TRBJ2-1; 7 nucleotides match TRBD2. The V segment lost 1 base and the J segment 4 bases; nucleotides outside the gene matches: 1. The CDR3 extends over 14 amino acids.